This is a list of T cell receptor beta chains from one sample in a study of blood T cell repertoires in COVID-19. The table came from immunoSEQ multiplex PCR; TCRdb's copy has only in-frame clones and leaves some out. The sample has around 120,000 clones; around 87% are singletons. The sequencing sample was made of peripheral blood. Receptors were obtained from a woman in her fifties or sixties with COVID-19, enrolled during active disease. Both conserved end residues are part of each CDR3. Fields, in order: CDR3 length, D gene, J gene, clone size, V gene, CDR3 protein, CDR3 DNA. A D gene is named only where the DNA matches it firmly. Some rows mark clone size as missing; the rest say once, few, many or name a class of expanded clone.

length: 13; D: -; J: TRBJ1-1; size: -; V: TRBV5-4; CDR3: CASSFQGWTEAFF; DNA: TGTGCCAGCAGCTTCCAGGGTTGGACTGAAGCTTTCTTT
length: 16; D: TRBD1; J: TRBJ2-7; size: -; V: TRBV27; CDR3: CASSFTGGQGLTKQYF; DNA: TGTGCCAGCAGTTTTACCGGGGGACAGGGACTTACGAAGCAGTACTTC
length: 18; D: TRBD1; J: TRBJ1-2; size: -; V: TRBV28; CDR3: CASRQMSHNRGTDYGYTF; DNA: TGTGCCAGCAGGCAAATGTCCCACAACAGGGGAACGGACTATGGCTACACCTTC
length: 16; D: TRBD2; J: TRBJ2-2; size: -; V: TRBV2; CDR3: CASSVIRGGSTGELFF; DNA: TGTGCCAGCAGTGTAATACGGGGGGGTAGCACCGGGGAGCTGTTTTTT
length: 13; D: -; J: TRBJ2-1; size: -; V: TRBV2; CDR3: CASRGADTREQFF; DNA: TGTGCCAGCAGGGGGGCGGACACGAGAGAGCAGTTCTTC
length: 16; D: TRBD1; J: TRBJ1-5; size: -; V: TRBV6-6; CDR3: CASSGCRDSTDQPQHF; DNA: TGTGCCAGCAGTGGATGCCGGGACAGCACCGATCAGCCCCAGCATTTT
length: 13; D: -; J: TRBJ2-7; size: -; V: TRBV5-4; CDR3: CASRSWLVYEQYF; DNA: TGTGCCAGCAGATCCTGGCTGGTCTACGAGCAGTACTTC
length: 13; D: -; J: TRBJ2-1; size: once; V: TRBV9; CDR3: CASSVGGVDEQFF; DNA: TGTGCCAGCAGCGTAGGCGGGGTGGATGAGCAGTTCTTC
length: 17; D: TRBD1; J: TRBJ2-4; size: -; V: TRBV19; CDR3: CASSRDRVILAKNIQYF; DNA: TGTGCCAGTAGCAGGGACAGGGTAATACTAGCCAAAAACATTCAGTACTTC
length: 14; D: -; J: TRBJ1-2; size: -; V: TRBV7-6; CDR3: CASSTTTGINGYTF; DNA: TGTGCCAGCAGCACTACCACGGGGATCAATGGCTACACCTTC
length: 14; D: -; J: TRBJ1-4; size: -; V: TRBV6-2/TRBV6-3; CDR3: CASSPDSPGEKLFF; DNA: TGTGCCAGCAGTCCGGACAGCCCGGGGGAAAAACTGTTTTTT
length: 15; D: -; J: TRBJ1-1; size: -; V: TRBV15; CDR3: CATSRDRAGYTEAFF; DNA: TGTGCCACCAGCAGAGACAGGGCGGGATACACTGAAGCTTTCTTT
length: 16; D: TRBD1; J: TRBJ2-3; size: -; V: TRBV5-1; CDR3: CASSFVPGTGADTQYF; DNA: TGCGCCAGCAGCTTTGTCCCCGGGACAGGGGCAGATACGCAGTATTTT
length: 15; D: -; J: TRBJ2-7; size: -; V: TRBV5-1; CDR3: CASSLAGGVGYEQYF; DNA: TGCGCCAGCAGCTTGGCCGGAGGTGTCGGATACGAGCAGTACTTC
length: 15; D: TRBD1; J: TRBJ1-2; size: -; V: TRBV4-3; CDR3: CASSQARTGGYGYTF; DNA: TGCGCCAGCAGCCAAGCCAGGACAGGAGGCTATGGCTACACCTTC
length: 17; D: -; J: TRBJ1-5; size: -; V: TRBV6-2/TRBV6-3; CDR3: CASSYSSEGHSNQPQHF; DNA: TGTGCCAGCAGTTACTCGTCGGAGGGCCATAGCAATCAGCCCCAGCATTTT
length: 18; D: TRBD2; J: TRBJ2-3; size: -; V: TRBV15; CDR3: CATRSRTSGGISTDTQYF; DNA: TGTGCCACCAGGAGCCGGACTAGCGGGGGGATTAGCACAGATACGCAGTATTTT
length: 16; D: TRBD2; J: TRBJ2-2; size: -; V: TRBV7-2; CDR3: CASSPGLAGVTGELFF; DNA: TGTGCCAGCAGCCCAGGACTAGCGGGGGTGACCGGGGAGCTGTTTTTT
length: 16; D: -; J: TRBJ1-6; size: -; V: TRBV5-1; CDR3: CASSLTQGLYNSPLHF; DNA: TGCGCCAGCAGCTTGACACAGGGTCTCTATAATTCACCCCTCCACTTT
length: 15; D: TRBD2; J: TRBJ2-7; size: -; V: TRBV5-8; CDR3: CASSRTAGRGYEQYF; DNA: TGTGCCAGCAGTAGGACGGCCGGGAGGGGCTACGAGCAGTACTTC
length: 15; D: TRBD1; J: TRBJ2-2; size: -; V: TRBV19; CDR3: CASSLTGGGIGELFF; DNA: TGTGCCAGTAGTCTCACAGGGGGCGGTATCGGGGAGCTGTTTTTT
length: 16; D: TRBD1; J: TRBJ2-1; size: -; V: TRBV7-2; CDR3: CASSLGGTGGLGEQFF; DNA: TGTGCCAGCAGCTTAGGGGGGACAGGGGGCTTGGGTGAGCAGTTCTTC
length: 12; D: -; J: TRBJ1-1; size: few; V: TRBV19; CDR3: CASSIRNTEAFF; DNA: TGTGCCAGTAGTATTCGGAACACTGAAGCTTTCTTT
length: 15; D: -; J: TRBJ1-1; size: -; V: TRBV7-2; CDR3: CASSLVEWGANDAFF; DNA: TGTGCCAGCAGCTTAGTCGAGTGGGGCGCCAATGATGCTTTCTTT